This TCR beta chain was recorded in a study of PD-L1 blockade in urothelial cancer. The time point: peripheral blood 6 weeks after treatment start. Clones were sequenced by immunoSEQ multiplex PCR, and TCRdb holds only the in-frame ones, with some missing. The sample holds around 100,000 clones; 85% to 95% are singletons and the top ten take 3% to 4.5%. This clone was observed a single time. Germline V CDR1 and CDR2: SGHRS, YFSETQ. The CDR3 spans 15 residues. V was shortened by 1 base and J by 2 bases, with 12 bases between the two germline ends. The chain recombines TRBV5-1 with TRBJ1-1; possibly TRBD1 for D (5 bases). Material: PBMCs, obtained around atezolizumab (anti-PD-L1) treatment. The clonotype comes from a man aged 60 to 69 with urothelial cancer. CDR3 in DNA: TGCGCCAGCAGCTTGCAGGGCTTAGTTAACACTGAAGCTTTCTTT. It is translated as CASSLQGLVNTEAFF. The full variable domain, with the rest looked up from reference TRBV5-1 and TRBJ1-1, is KAGVTQTPRYLIKTRGQQVTLSCSPISGHRSVSWYQQTPGQGLQFLFEYFSETQRNKGNFPGRFSGRQFSNSRSEMNVSTLELGDSALYLCASSLQGLVNTEAFFGQGTRLTVV.